This T cell receptor (beta chain) was found in a study of T cells expressing NK-cell markers. Study-level information: The TCR beta repertoires were obtained from sorted CD3+CD56+NKG2C+, CD3+CD56+NKG2C- and CD3+CD56-NKG2C+ T cells. Findings and caveats of the study: Dominance of the CD3+CD56-NKG2C+ fraction by these clonotypes also held in several donors. Top CD8+ clonotypes included the dominant CD3+CD56+NKG2C+ clonotypes in six donors.

Scientists made TCR beta cDNA using 5'RACE template switching with UMIs. TCRdb re-called the 5' RACE reads and gives one entry per CDR3 protein, without DNA. The sample totals roughly 420,000 distinct CDR3 sequences; its top ten clones hold 7.3%. In the case of this clonotype: Its antigen is still unknown.

Germline V gives CDR1 LGHNA, CDR2 YNFKEQ. This CDR3 contains 16 residues. J is TRBJ1-2 and V is TRBV4-2; the D gene TCRdb calls, TRBD1, cannot be checked with no DNA. The sequenced sample consisted of blood T cells: a sorted CD56 or NKG2C T cell subset, CD4+ or CD8+ T cells, or bulk PBMC T cells (not recorded which). This TCR derives from a woman between 18 and 75 years old in good health. CDR3 region: CASSGEGSRYSYGYTF.